The clone carrying this T cell receptor beta chain appeared a few times. The antigen remains unidentified. This sample was taken from a study of early T cells in non-severe SARS-CoV-2 infection. Germline CDR1 SGHDT, CDR2 YYEEEE. V shed 0 bases and J shed 1 base, with 5 bases lying between them. This CDR3 is built from 13 residues. Findings of the study overall: The VDJdb matching leaned toward anti-spike CD8 responses and overlooked private and CD4 specificities.

TCRdb independently ran MiXCR on the 5' RACE reads; one entry per CDR3 protein. In the table there are about 83,000 distinct CDR3 sequences, approximately 13% of which are singletons. V is TRBV5-6 and J is TRBJ2-7; no firm D call. The TCR comes from an adult who was a healthcare worker with PCR-confirmed SARS-CoV-2 infection or an uninfected control (not recorded which). The sample comprised whole blood. The CDR3 is CASSLEVSYEQYF. In nucleotides, the CDR3 is TGTGCCAGCAGCTTGGAGGTTTCCTACGAGCAGTACTTC.